Below, 11 T cell receptor beta chains from the same sample are listed, as sequenced in a study of a mutant IDH1 vaccine in newly diagnosed glioma. The time point is: week 5, during vaccination. Every single dose of the vaccine, 300 ug of mutant IDH1 20-mer peptide, came with topical imiquimod. TCRdb's table, derived via immunoSEQ multiplex PCR, lists solely in-frame clones and lacks some. The table includes about 36,000 clones, more than 80% detected once. What these receptors recognize is not known. The source was PBMCs, collected from a glioma patient whose treatment included an IDH1 peptide vaccine. The receptors derive from a middle-aged man with glioma.

This chain joins TRBV29-1 and TRBJ2-5; perhaps D is TRBD1 or TRBD2 (5 bases each). The CDR3 extends over 15 amino acids. CDR1 SQVTM and CDR2 ANQGSEA come from the germline V gene. V was clipped by 5 bases and J by 2 bases, with 18 bases between them. This CDR3 reads CSVSSGARGQETQYF. The CDR3 DNA follows: TGCAGCGTTTCAAGTGGGGCTCGGGGACAAGAGACCCAGTACTTC.

This clone was seen only a few times. The rearrangement joins TRBV9 to TRBJ1-3; tentative D call: TRBD1 (5 bases). The V end was cut by 0 bases, the J end by 0 bases, with 13 bases between. There are 17 residues in the CDR3. The germline gives CDR1 SGDLS, CDR2 YYNGEE. CDR3 sequence: CASSVEDTWSSGNTIYF. CDR3 sequence (DNA): TGTGCCAGCAGCGTAGAGGACACATGGAGCTCTGGAAACACCATATATTTT.

The chain joins TRBV13 to TRBJ2-7, with 9 nucleotides matching TRBD1. V was pared by 4 bases and J by 5 bases, with 3 bases of the junction left unmatched. The germline V gene encodes CDR1 PRHDT and CDR2 FYEKMQ (reference sequence). CDR3 length: 13 amino acids. The CDR3 is CASSSGQGDEQYF. The CDR3 DNA is TGTGCCAGCAGCTCGGGACAGGGTGACGAGCAGTACTTC.

A few counts support this clone. The chain carries TRBV5-1 and TRBJ1-5, with TRBD1 as a possible D gene (6 bases). CDR1 and CDR2 from the germline V gene are SGHRS and YFSETQ. Trimming removed 4 bases from V and 4 bases from J, with 15 bases in between. This CDR3 has 15 residues. The CDR3 DNA reads TGCGCCAGCAGCCCGGCCGGGGGGCGAAATCAGCCCCAGCATTTT. Translating it yields CASSPAGGRNQPQHF.

The chain links TRBV30 to TRBJ1-2, with D possibly being TRBD1 (5 bases). The CDR3 runs to 14 residues. From germline, CDR1 is GTSNPN and CDR2 SVGIG (reference sequence). V shed 8 bases and J shed 4 bases, with 20 bases lying between them. The CDR3 sequence is CARLNPLGPYGYTF. The CDR3 bases are TGTGCCCGTCTAAACCCTTTGGGACCCTATGGCTACACCTTC.

The rearrangement uses TRBV27 and TRBJ1-6; D is possibly TRBD1 (5 bases). Germline-derived CDR1 and CDR2 are MNHEY and SMNVEV (reference sequence). There are 16 residues in the CDR3. Trimming removed 6 bases at V and 9 bases at J, with 21 bases between. The CDR3 reads CASSDNRGERSSPLHF. The CDR3 DNA reads TGTGCCAGCAGCGACAACCGGGGGGAGAGGAGTTCACCCCTCCACTTT.

The chain has TRBV19 and TRBJ1-2; tentative D call: TRBD1 (5 bases). This CDR3 has 13 amino acids. The V and J ends lost 1 base and 6 bases respectively, with 9 bases between them. Germline lookup yields CDR1 LNHDA and CDR2 SQIVND (reference sequence). The CDR3 DNA reads as TGTGCCAGTAGTATAGCAGGGCACAATGGCTACACCTTC. Encoded protein: CASSIAGHNGYTF.

The chain recombines TRBV29-1 with TRBJ1-1; D possibly corresponds to TRBD1 (5 bases). Germline loops: CDR1 SQVTM, CDR2 ANQGSEA. The CDR3 runs to 10 residues. V was pared by 7 bases and J by 7 bases, with 10 bases between. CDR3: CSGGGSEAFF. Here the CDR3 DNA reads TGCAGCGGGGGGGGGAGTGAAGCTTTCTTT.

The gene calls are TRBV7-3 and TRBJ2-7; the match to TRBD1 covers 10 bases. This CDR3 contains 14 residues. Germline V gene sequence: CDR1 SGHTA, CDR2 FQGTGA. J gave up 5 bases and V 5 bases, and 6 bases lay outside the gene matches. Here the CDR3 DNA reads TGTGCCAGCAGCCTGGGACAGGGGCTAGACGAGCAGTACTTC. It specifies CASSLGQGLDEQYF.

V gene TRBV25-1 combines with J gene TRBJ2-3; a possible D gene is TRBD2 (5 bases). The CDR3 has 14 amino acids. Germline CDR1 MGHDK, CDR2 SYGVNS. Trimming removed 6 bases from V and 5 bases from J, with 15 bases in between. This CDR3 is CASSEGQGIDTQYF. As DNA, the CDR3 is TGTGCCAGCAGCGAGGGCCAAGGCATAGATACGCAGTATTTT. The full variable domain, in which reference TRBV25-1 and TRBJ2-3 provide the parts outside the CDR3, is EADIYQTPRYLVIGTGKKITLECSQTMGHDKMYWYQQDPGMELHLIHYSYGVNSTEKGDLSSESTVSRIRTEHFPLTLESARPSHTSQYLCASSEGQGIDTQYFGPGTRLTVL.

This chain connects TRBV11-3 to TRBJ2-5, with D unclear. There are 16 residues in the CDR3. V was clipped by 1 base and J by 5 bases, with 17 bases between them. Germline V CDR1 and CDR2: SGHNT, YENEEA. CDR3 region: CASSLAVDRGLETQYF. The CDR3 region has the DNA TGTGCCAGCAGCTTAGCCGTTGACCGTGGCCTCGAGACCCAGTACTTC.